The 9 T cell receptor beta chains reported below all come from one sample, sequenced in a study of cytomegalovirus exposure and HLA in healthy donors. The study ran its PCR with 60 Vbeta and 13 Jbeta primers. TCRdb's copy holds only in-frame clones and misses some; the assay was immunoSEQ multiplex PCR. The sample has roughly 130,000 clones, more than 8% seen once; the top ten hold 5.5%. Sequenced input: PBMCs. The receptors shown here come from a man aged 35-49 years in good health and CMV-seronegative.

The chain has TRBV7-2 and TRBJ1-5; D is unresolved. This CDR3 region has 15 residues. The germline V gene has CDR1 SGHTA and CDR2 FQGNSA. Trimming left V 1 base short and J 4 bases short, with 11 bases between. The CDR3 DNA follows: TGTGCCAGCAGCTTAGGGGTACAGCCGAATCAGCCCCAGCATTTT. Translating it yields CASSLGVQPNQPQHF.

The rearrangement joins TRBV4-3 to TRBJ2-1; D is undetermined. Deletions cut 0 bases from V and 14 bases from J, with 20 bases between. The CDR3 is made up of 15 amino acids. CDR1 and CDR2 from the germline V gene are LGHNA and YSLEER. The CDR3 protein is CASSQDFHPRSPEFF. The DNA for the CDR3 is TGCGCCAGCAGCCAAGATTTTCACCCGAGGTCACCTGAGTTCTTC.

Written as DNA, the CDR3 is TGTGCCAGCACCTCTCCAGCGGGGGCAACCTACAATGAGCAGTTCTTC. Amino acids: CASTSPAGATYNEQFF. V and J are TRBV7-2 and TRBJ2-1, with 8 nucleotides matching TRBD2. The CDR3 consists of 16 residues. Trimming removed 7 bases from V and 2 bases from J; junction bases left unmatched: 10. Germline lookup yields CDR1 SGHTA and CDR2 FQGNSA. The variable domain in full, with the rest retrieved from reference TRBV7-2 and TRBJ2-1, is GAGVSQSPSNKVTEKGKDVELRCDPISGHTALYWYRQSLGQGLEFLIYFQGNSAPDKSGLPSDRFSAERTGGSVSTLTIQRTQQEDSAVYLCASTSPAGATYNEQFFGPGTRLTVL.

This clone was counted a few times. The chain is built from TRBV10-2 and TRBJ2-5; D gene unclear. Trimming cost V 0 bases and J 4 bases, with 9 bases left between them. CDR1 is WSHSY, CDR2 SAAADI, per germline. This CDR3 region has 14 residues. Here the CDR3 DNA reads TGCGCCAGCAGTGAGTCGACTCGCGGAGAGACCCAGTACTTC. Protein: CASSESTRGETQYF.

The chain carries TRBV7-9 and TRBJ2-1; D remains unclear. The CDR3 extends over 16 amino acids. The V end was cut by 5 bases, the J end by 0 bases, with 14 bases between. Germline CDR1 reads SEHNR; CDR2 reads FQNEAQ (reference sequence). DNA for the CDR3: TGTGCCAGCAGCCCTCCAAGCGTGCTCTCCTACAATGAGCAGTTCTTC. Protein sequence: CASSPPSVLSYNEQFF.

This clone was found a few times. The chain employs TRBV5-8 and TRBJ2-3, with D uncertain. Germline assignment: CDR1 SGHTS and CDR2 YDEGEE. The CDR3 runs 14 residues. The V gene lost 4 bases and the J gene lost 2 bases, with 11 bases spanning the gap. The DNA for the CDR3 is TGTGCCAGCAGCCCACACTACTCCACAGATACGCAGTATTTT. The encoded protein is CASSPHYSTDTQYF. Supplemented by reference TRBV5-8 and TRBJ2-3, the full variable domain reads EAGVTQSPTHLIKTRGQQATLRCSPISGHTSVYWYQQALGLGLQFLLWYDEGEERNRGNFPPRFSGRQFPNYSSELNVNALELEDSALYLCASSPHYSTDTQYFGPGTRLTVL.

The chain carries TRBV5-5 and TRBJ1-5; D ambiguous. The germline CDR1 and CDR2 sequences are SGHKS and YYEKEE (reference sequence). Trimming stripped 4 bases from V and 7 bases from J, with 18 bases between. This CDR3 comprises 15 residues. CDR3 sequence reads: CASSDVAESLQPQHF. DNA of the CDR3: TGTGCCAGCAGCGACGTCGCGGAGAGCCTCCAGCCCCAGCATTTT.

The chain combines TRBV5-1 with TRBJ2-6, with 9 bases identical to TRBD2. The germline V gene encodes CDR1 SGHRS and CDR2 YFSETQ. The CDR3 is 18 amino acids. Unmatched junction bases numbered 11, after V lost 7 bases and J lost 0 bases. The CDR3: CASAKIAGADSGANVLTF. The DNA for the CDR3 is TGCGCCAGCGCTAAAATAGCGGGGGCCGACTCTGGGGCCAACGTCCTGACTTTC.

The chain joins TRBV4-1 to TRBJ1-6; no clear D gene. Germline V gives CDR1 MGHRA, CDR2 YSYEKL. V was clipped by 2 bases and J by 0 bases, with 8 bases between them. The CDR3 has 16 residues. CDR3 DNA sequence: TGCGCCAGCAGCCAAATGGGGAGCTCCTATAATTCACCCCTCCACTTT. Its translation is CASSQMGSSYNSPLHF.